The 2 T cell receptor beta chains listed next were all sequenced from one sample in a study of T cell responses to AZD1222 COVID-19 vaccine. This table comes from immunoSEQ multiplex PCR, and its TCRdb copy is limited to in-frame clones, with some not included. The sample holds 150,000 or so clones, approximately 90% seen once. Specimen: peripheral blood, collected 28 days after the second AZD1222 dose. The receptors stem from an adult who received the AZD1222 COVID-19 vaccine.

The chain employs TRBV19 and TRBJ1-1; 9 bases map to TRBD1. V shed 7 bases, J shed 7 bases, and the junction held 7 bases outside the gene matches. CDR1 and CDR2 (germline): LNHDA, SQIVND (reference sequence). The length of the CDR3 is 13 residues. The CDR3 spells CASKQGALNEAFF. CDR3 coding DNA: TGTGCCAGTAAACAGGGGGCATTGAATGAAGCTTTCTTT.

The rearrangement links TRBV4-3 to TRBJ2-7, with unresolved D. The CDR3 spans 14 residues. In germline, CDR1 is LGHNA, CDR2 YSLEER. V lost 0 bases and J 3 bases, leaving 9 bases between the germline ends. The CDR3: CASSQDWVGYEQYF. CDR3 nucleotide sequence: TGCGCCAGCAGCCAAGATTGGGTCGGCTACGAGCAGTACTTC.